This TCR beta chain was identified in a study of response to subunit inactivated influenza vaccine. CDR3 length: 13 amino acids. Deletions cut 7 bases from V and 0 bases from J, with 10 bases between. The germline V gene encodes CDR1 DFQATT and CDR2 SNEGSKA (reference sequence). Findings and caveats of the study: The study's authors posited that every seasonal influenza vaccination enlists few new T cells.

TCRdb fed the RT-PCR reads into MiXCR, producing one record per CDR3 protein. Seen here are 550,000 to 800,000 distinct CDR3 sequences, 14% observed once, and the top ten hold 6.5% to 8.5%. This clonotype has a count of ten or more. Its antigen is undetermined. Sequenced material: PBMCs from blood, taken about 14 days before vaccination. J is TRBJ2-4 and V is TRBV20-1; D gene uncertain. The receptor's source is a man aged 45-65 years who received an inactivated influenza vaccine. The CDR3 spells CSVEDRAKNIQYF. Written as DNA, the CDR3 is TGCAGTGTTGAGGACCGAGCCAAAAACATTCAGTACTTC.